Presented here are 20 T cell receptor beta chains from one specimen sequenced in a study of shared clonotypes between healthy human individuals. Using immunoSEQ multiplex PCR, the repertoire was profiled, and TCRdb retains in-frame clones only, with some absent. Of 2 million to 2.5 million clones detected, approximately 94% appear once; the ten largest clones hold around 1.7%. Naivety among CD8 cells was defined by CD45RO negativity and positive CCR7 selection, thereby excluding terminally differentiated effector memory CD45RA+ cells. Sequenced input: naive CD8+ T cells from PBMCs. The receptors stem from a man aged 18 to 29 in good health. Some clones in this sample may be carry-over from other donors' samples.

V usage is TRBV19 and J usage is TRBJ2-7, with TRBD1 identical over 7 bases. This CDR3 comprises 14 residues. The V segment lost 6 bases and the J segment 4 bases; nucleotides outside the gene matches: 9. Germline V lookup: CDR1 LNHDA, CDR2 SQIVND (reference sequence). Here the CDR3 reads CASSSSDRAYEQYF. CDR3 nucleotides: TGTGCCAGTAGCTCATCCGACAGGGCGTACGAGCAGTACTTC.

The V gene is TRBV7-8, the J gene TRBJ2-5; 16 positions agree with TRBD2. The CDR3 is 20 residues long. From germline, CDR1 is SGHVS and CDR2 FQNEAQ. The V and J ends lost 4 bases and 5 bases, in that order; junction bases with no gene match: 16. Here the CDR3 reads CASSSPTLGTSGRGWETQYF. Written as DNA, the CDR3 is TGTGCCAGCAGCTCACCAACCTTAGGGACTAGCGGGAGGGGCTGGGAGACCCAGTACTTC.

Notes on this clone: The same CDR3 is also encoded by other DNA sequences in this sample. J is TRBJ2-7 and V is TRBV6-5; 7 bases agree with TRBD2. The V segment lost 4 bases and the J segment 1 base; nucleotides outside the gene matches: 7. CDR1 and CDR2 from the germline V gene are MNHEY and SVGAGI. The CDR3 length is 15 residues. As DNA, the CDR3 is TGTGCCAGCAGTTTGGGAGGGCCCTTATCCTACGAGCAGTACTTC. Protein sequence: CASSLGGPLSYEQYF.

The chain recombines TRBV4-1 with TRBJ1-1; 10 bases are shared with TRBD1. Germline trimming cut 3 bases from V and 3 bases from J; bases unmatched to any gene: 4. The CDR3 sequence is 15 residues long. From germline, CDR1 is MGHRA and CDR2 YSYEKL. The CDR3 protein is CASSHGTGVDTEAFF. In nucleotides, the CDR3 is TGCGCCAGCAGCCATGGGACAGGGGTGGACACTGAAGCTTTCTTT.

The J gene is TRBJ2-3, the V gene TRBV10-3; 10 bases are shared with TRBD2. The CDR3 runs to 14 residues. The germline V gene has CDR1 ENHRY and CDR2 SYGVKD. V was pared by 8 bases and J by 4 bases, with 6 bases of the junction left unmatched. CDR3 sequence: CAIALAGEADTQYF. The CDR3 nucleotides are TGTGCCATCGCTCTAGCGGGAGAGGCAGATACGCAGTATTTT.

The V gene is TRBV4-1, the J gene TRBJ2-1; D possibly corresponds to TRBD1 (6 bases). Trimming removed 4 bases at V and 3 bases at J, with 19 bases between. CDR1 and CDR2 (germline): MGHRA, YSYEKL. The CDR3 has 17 amino acids. The CDR3 loop is CASSLTVQGLGYNEQFF. The CDR3 coding sequence is TGCGCCAGCAGCCTCACGGTACAGGGTTTGGGCTACAATGAGCAGTTCTTC.

The chain uses TRBV4-2 and TRBJ2-2, with D perhaps assigned TRBD1 or TRBD2 (5 bases each). The germline V and J ends were trimmed by 2 bases and 1 base, with 17 bases remaining between them. The CDR3 length is 18 residues. The germline CDR1 and CDR2 sequences are LGHNA and YNFKEQ. This chain's CDR3 is CASSQRGEGFMNTGELFF. The CDR3 DNA follows: TGTGCCAGCAGCCAAAGGGGCGAGGGCTTCATGAACACCGGGGAGCTGTTTTTT.

The gene calls are TRBV7-2 and TRBJ2-7; D is perhaps TRBD1 or TRBD2 (5 bases each). The CDR3 length is 13 residues. Between the trimmed V and J ends, which lost 5 bases and 3 bases, there was a span of 11 bases. Looked up from germline, CDR1 is SGHTA and CDR2 is FQGNSA. The CDR3 DNA is TGTGCCAGCAGCATAGGGACGGGCTACGAGCAGTACTTC. Translating it yields CASSIGTGYEQYF.

The genes are TRBV9 and TRBJ1-4; D is undetermined. The CDR3 sequence is 18 residues long. Deletions cut 4 bases from V and 0 bases from J, with 19 bases between. Per the germline V gene, CDR1 is SGDLS and CDR2 is YYNGEE. This CDR3 is CASSPREEEFATNEKLFF. CDR3 bases: TGTGCCAGCAGCCCCAGAGAGGAAGAATTTGCAACTAATGAAAAACTGTTTTTT.

The chain is built from TRBV10-1 and TRBJ2-2; TRBD2 matches at 10 bases. Trimming removed 8 bases from V and 7 bases from J; junction bases left unmatched: 4. The germline V gene encodes CDR1 WNHNN and CDR2 SYGVQD (reference sequence). This CDR3 is built from 13 residues. The CDR3: CASSSGSSGELFF. The CDR3 region has the DNA TGCGCCAGCTCTAGCGGGAGCAGCGGGGAGCTGTTTTTT.

This sequence joins TRBV11-2 and TRBJ1-4; 9 bases match TRBD1. CDR1 SGHAT and CDR2 FQNNGV come from the germline V gene. The CDR3 is 16 residues long. The ends lost 3 bases at V and 3 bases at J; junction bases unmatched: 5. CDR3 DNA: TGTGCCAGCAGCTTTAGGGGGACAGGGTCTAATGAAAAACTGTTTTTT. It translates to CASSFRGTGSNEKLFF.

The J gene is TRBJ1-1, the V gene TRBV28; D is uncertain. V was trimmed by 1 base and J by 3 bases, leaving 21 bases between them. Germline loops: CDR1 MDHEN, CDR2 SYDVKM. The CDR3 spans 18 residues. The CDR3 sequence: CASSLSIGGERSDTEAFF. For the CDR3, the DNA is TGTGCCAGCAGTTTATCGATCGGCGGGGAGCGGAGTGACACTGAAGCTTTCTTT.

The CDR3 bases are TGTGCCAGCAGCCGGAGTAGCGGGAGTAGCGAGCAGTACTTC. This sequence encodes CASSRSSGSSEQYF. The chain employs TRBV7-9 and TRBJ2-7, with 9 bases identical to TRBD2. CDR3 length: 14 residues. J was trimmed by 6 bases and V by 5 bases; bases with no gene match: 8. Germline V gene data show CDR1 as SEHNR and CDR2 as FQNEAQ (reference sequence). Full variable domain (outside the CDR3, taken from reference TRBV7-9 and TRBJ2-7): DTGVSQNPRHKITKRGQNVTFRCDPISEHNRLYWYRQTLGQGPEFLTYFQNEAQLEKSRLLSDRFSAERPKGSFSTLEIQRTEQGDSAMYLCASSRSSGSSEQYFGPGTRLTVT.

The chain recombines TRBV7-8 with TRBJ2-7; D perhaps matches TRBD2 (6 bases). Trimming left V 10 bases short and J 4 bases short, with 17 bases between. The CDR3 runs 13 residues. Germline CDR1 and CDR2: SGHVS and FQNEAQ. The CDR3, as DNA: TGTGCCACTTCCCTGGGGGGAAGGTACGAGCAGTACTTC. This encodes CATSLGGRYEQYF.

The chain carries TRBV7-9 and TRBJ1-4, with D unclear. Trimming left V 1 base short and J 6 bases short, with 18 bases between. Germline CDR1 and CDR2: SEHNR and FQNEAQ (reference sequence). CDR3 length: 17 amino acids. CDR3 coding DNA: TGTGCCAGCAGCTTAGTGGGTCCGGGTCCAAGGGATGAAAAACTGTTTTTT. Its translation: CASSLVGPGPRDEKLFF.

This chain links TRBV19 with TRBJ1-4; no reliable D call. The CDR3 spans 11 residues. With 4 bases removed from V and 8 bases from J, the gap between germline ends came to 5 bases. Germline CDR1 reads LNHDA; CDR2 reads SQIVND (reference sequence). The CDR3 loop is CASSTYEKLFF. DNA for the CDR3: TGTGCCAGTAGTACCTACGAAAAACTGTTTTTT.

The genes are TRBV5-1 and TRBJ2-1; D is possibly TRBD2 (6 bases). Trimming took 4 bases from V and 0 from J, leaving 14 bases between them. The CDR3 spans 16 residues. CDR1 and CDR2 (germline): SGHRS, YFSETQ. CDR3 protein: CASSELAGSSYNEQFF. The DNA for the CDR3 is TGCGCCAGCAGCGAACTAGCCGGGAGCTCCTACAATGAGCAGTTCTTC.

The V and J genes are TRBV27 and TRBJ2-3, with unresolved D. The CDR3 totals 14 residues. The V gene's germline CDR1 is MNHEY and CDR2 SMNVEV (reference sequence). V shed 1 base and J shed 4 bases, with 9 bases lying between them. The CDR3 region is CASSLLGFADTQYF. The CDR3 nucleotides read TGTGCCAGCAGTTTATTAGGGTTCGCAGATACGCAGTATTTT.

The chain recombines TRBV2 with TRBJ2-3; D is possibly TRBD2 (5 bases). Germline V gene data show CDR1 as SNHLY and CDR2 as FYNNEI. V lost 10 bases and J lost 2, with 13 bases in between. There are 13 residues in the CDR3. The CDR3 protein is CATNFGVTDTQYF. The CDR3 DNA reads as TGTGCCACCAACTTCGGGGTCACAGATACGCAGTATTTT.

The V and J genes are TRBV9 and TRBJ1-2; D is unclear. Germline-derived CDR1 and CDR2 are SGDLS and YYNGEE. There are 16 residues in the CDR3. V lost 3 bases, J lost 0 bases, and 15 bases lay in between. The CDR3 bases are TGTGCCAGCAGCGCACGTACTGAGACCGCTAACTATGGCTACACCTTC. This gives the protein CASSARTETANYGYTF.